The clone carrying this T cell receptor (beta chain) was detected once. Antigen unknown. V lost 1 base to trimming and J lost 4 bases, with 14 bases between them. Germline V CDR1 and CDR2: SGHTA, FQGNSA. The CDR3 has 16 amino acids. Using a J-beta primer mix together with a sample-barcoded 5' primer, a second PCR was run for 7 to 11 cycles. TCRdb called the 5' RACE reads again in MiXCR, with one record for every CDR3 protein. The table lists just over 800,000 distinct CDR3 sequences, 62% of them singletons, with about a quarter in the top ten. The data derive from a study of blood T cells in healthy people across ages. Study-level results: Diversity estimated from one million T cells was considered an underestimate. Reliance upon unsorted PBMCs precluded definitive naive versus antigen-experienced comparison.

Each donor's blood draw was around 9.2 milliliters of peripheral blood. The authors isolated at least 7 million PBMCs per sample. Material: blood. This receptor was obtained from a man aged 30-40 years in good health. The chain has TRBV7-2 and TRBJ1-5; the D gene is possibly TRBD1 (5 bases). CDR3: CASSLGLGADNQPQHF. The CDR3 bases are TGTGCCAGCAGCTTAGGACTCGGGGCAGATAATCAGCCCCAGCATTTT.